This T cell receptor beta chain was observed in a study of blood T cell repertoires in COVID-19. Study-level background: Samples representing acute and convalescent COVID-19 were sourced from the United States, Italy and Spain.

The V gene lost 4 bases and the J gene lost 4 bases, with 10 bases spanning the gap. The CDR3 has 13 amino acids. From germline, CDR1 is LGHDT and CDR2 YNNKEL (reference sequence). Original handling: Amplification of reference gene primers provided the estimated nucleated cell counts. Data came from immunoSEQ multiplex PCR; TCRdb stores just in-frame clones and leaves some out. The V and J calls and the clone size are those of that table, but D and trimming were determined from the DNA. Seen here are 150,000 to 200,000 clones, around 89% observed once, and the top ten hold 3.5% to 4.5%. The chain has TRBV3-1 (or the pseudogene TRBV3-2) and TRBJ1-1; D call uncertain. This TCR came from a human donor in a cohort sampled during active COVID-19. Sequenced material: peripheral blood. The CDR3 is CASSPLSSTEAFF. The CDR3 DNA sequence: TGTGCCAGCAGCCCCTTGAGTAGCACTGAAGCTTTCTTT.